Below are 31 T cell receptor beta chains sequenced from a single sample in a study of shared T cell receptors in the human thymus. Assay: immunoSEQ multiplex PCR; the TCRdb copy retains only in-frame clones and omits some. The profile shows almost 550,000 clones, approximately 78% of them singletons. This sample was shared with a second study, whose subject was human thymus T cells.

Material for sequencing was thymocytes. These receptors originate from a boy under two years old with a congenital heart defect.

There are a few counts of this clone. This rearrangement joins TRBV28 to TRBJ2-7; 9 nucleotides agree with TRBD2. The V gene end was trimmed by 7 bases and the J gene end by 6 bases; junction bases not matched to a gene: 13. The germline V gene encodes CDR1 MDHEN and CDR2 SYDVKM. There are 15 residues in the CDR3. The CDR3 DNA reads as TGTGCCAGCACCTTTTCTGGGACTAGCTCGGGCGAGCAGTACTTC. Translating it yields CASTFSGTSSGEQYF.

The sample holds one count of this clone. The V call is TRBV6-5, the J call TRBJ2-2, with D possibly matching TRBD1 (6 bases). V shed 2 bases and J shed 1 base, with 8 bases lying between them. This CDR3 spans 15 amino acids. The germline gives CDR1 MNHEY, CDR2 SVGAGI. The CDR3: CASSYRQENTGELFF. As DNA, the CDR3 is TGTGCCAGCAGTTACCGACAGGAGAACACCGGGGAGCTGTTTTTT.

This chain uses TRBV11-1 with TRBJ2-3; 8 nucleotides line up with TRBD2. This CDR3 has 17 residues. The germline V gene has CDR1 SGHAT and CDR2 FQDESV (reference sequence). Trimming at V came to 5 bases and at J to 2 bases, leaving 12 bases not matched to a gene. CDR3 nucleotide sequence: TGTGCCAGCAGCCGGACCGGGACTAGAGACTTCACAGATACGCAGTATTTT. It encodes CASSRTGTRDFTDTQYF.

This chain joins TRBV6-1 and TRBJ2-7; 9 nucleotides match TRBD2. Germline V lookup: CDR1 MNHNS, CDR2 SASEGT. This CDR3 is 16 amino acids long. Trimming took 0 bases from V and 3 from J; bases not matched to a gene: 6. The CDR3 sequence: CASSEAMTSGYYEQYF. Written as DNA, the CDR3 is TGTGCCAGCAGTGAAGCGATGACTAGCGGATACTACGAGCAGTACTTC.

The CDR3 sequence: CSVGRGTEAFF. CDR3 sequence (DNA): TGCAGCGTAGGTAGAGGTACTGAAGCTTTCTTT. The chain uses TRBV29-1 and TRBJ1-1, with D uncertain. Trimming removed 6 bases from V and 5 bases from J, with 10 bases in between. Looked up from germline, CDR1 is SQVTM and CDR2 is ANQGSEA. CDR3 size: 11 residues. Based on the CDR3 plus reference TRBV29-1 and TRBJ1-1, the full variable domain is SAVISQKPSRDICQRGTSLTIQCQVDSQVTMMFWYRQQPGQSLTLIATANQGSEATYESGFVIDKFPISRPNLTFSTLTVSNMSPEDSSIYLCSVGRGTEAFFGQGTRLTVV.

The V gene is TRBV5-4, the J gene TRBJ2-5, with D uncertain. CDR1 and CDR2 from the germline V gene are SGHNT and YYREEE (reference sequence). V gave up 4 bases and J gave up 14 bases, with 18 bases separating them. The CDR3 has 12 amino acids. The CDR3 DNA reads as TGTGCCAGCAGCGCCCCTGGGCGAAGGCGCTACTTC. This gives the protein CASSAPGRRRYF.

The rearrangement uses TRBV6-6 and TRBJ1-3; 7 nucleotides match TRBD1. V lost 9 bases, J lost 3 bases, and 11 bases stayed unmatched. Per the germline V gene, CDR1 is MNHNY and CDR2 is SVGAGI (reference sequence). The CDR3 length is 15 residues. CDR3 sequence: CASLGQARSGNTIYF. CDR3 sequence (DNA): TGTGCCAGTCTAGGACAGGCCCGGAGTGGAAACACCATATATTTT.

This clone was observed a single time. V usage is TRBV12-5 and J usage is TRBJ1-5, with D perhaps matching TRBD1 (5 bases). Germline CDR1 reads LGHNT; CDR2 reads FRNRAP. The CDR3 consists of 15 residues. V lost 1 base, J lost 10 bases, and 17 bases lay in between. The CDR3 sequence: CASGLADVPGYPQHF. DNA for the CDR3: TGTGCTAGTGGTTTGGCGGACGTCCCAGGGTATCCCCAGCATTTT. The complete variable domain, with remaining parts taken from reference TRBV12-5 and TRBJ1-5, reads DARVTQTPRHKVTEMGQEVTMRCQPILGHNTVFWYRQTMMQGLELLAYFRNRAPLDDSGMPKDRFSAEMPDATLATLKIQPSEPRDSAVYFCASGLADVPGYPQHFGDGTRLSIL.

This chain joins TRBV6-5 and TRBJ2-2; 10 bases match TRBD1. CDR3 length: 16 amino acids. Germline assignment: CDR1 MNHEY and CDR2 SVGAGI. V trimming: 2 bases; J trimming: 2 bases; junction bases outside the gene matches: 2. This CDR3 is CASSYGQGVNTGELFF. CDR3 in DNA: TGTGCCAGCAGTTACGGACAGGGGGTAAACACCGGGGAGCTGTTTTTT.

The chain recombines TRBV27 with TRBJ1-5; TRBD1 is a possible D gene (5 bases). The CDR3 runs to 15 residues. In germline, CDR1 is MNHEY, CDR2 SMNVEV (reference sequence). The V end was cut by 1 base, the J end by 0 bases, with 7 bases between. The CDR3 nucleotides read TGTGCCAGCAGTTTATGGGGGGATAGCAATCAGCCCCAGCATTTT. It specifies CASSLWGDSNQPQHF.

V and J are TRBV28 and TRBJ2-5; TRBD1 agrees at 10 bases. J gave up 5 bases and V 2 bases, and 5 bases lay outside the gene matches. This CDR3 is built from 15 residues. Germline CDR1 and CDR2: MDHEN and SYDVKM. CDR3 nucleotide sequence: TGTGCCAGCAGTTTACCGGGACAGGGGTTTGAGACCCAGTACTTC. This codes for CASSLPGQGFETQYF.

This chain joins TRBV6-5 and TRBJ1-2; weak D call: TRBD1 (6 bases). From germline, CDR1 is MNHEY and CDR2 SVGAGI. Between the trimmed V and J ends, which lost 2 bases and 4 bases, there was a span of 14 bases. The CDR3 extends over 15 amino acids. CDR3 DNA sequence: TGTGCCAGCAGTTACGGACAGACTACCAGCTATGGCTACACCTTC. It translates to CASSYGQTTSYGYTF.

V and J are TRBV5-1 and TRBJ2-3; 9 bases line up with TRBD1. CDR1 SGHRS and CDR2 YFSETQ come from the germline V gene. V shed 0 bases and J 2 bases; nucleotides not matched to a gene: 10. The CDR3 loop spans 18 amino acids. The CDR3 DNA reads TGCGCCAGCAGCTTGGATGGGACAGGGTCGCCGGCCACAGATACGCAGTATTTT. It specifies CASSLDGTGSPATDTQYF.

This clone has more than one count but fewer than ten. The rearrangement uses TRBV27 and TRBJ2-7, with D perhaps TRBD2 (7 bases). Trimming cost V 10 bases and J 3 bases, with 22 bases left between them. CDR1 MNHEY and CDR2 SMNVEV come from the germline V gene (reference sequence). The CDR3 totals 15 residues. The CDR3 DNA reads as TGTGCCACCCAGACGGGGGGCAACACCGGCTACGAGCAGTACTTC. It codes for CATQTGGNTGYEQYF.

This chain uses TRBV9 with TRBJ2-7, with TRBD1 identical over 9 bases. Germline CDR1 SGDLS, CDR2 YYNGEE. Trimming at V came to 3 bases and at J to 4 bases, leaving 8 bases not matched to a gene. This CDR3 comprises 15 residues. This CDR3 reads CASSGAGQGYYEQYF. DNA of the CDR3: TGTGCCAGCAGCGGCGCGGGACAGGGATATTACGAGCAGTACTTC.

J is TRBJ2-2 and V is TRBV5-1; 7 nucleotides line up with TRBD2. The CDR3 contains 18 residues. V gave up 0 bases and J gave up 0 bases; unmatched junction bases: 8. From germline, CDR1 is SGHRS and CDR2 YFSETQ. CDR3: CASSLAGAGETNTGELFF. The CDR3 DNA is TGCGCCAGCAGCTTGGCCGGGGCGGGAGAAACGAACACCGGGGAGCTGTTTTTT.

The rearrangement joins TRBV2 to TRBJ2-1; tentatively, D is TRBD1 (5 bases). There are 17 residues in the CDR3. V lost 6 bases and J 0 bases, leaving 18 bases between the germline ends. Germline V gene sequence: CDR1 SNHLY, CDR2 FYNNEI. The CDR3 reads CASRQSRQTSSYNEQFF. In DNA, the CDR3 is TGTGCCAGCAGACAGTCTCGACAGACGAGCTCCTACAATGAGCAGTTCTTC.

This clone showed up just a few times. The CDR3, as DNA: TGCGCCAGCAGCCGAACTGGGTCGGGGGGTCGCACAGATACGCAGTATTTT. Translated, it gives CASSRTGSGGRTDTQYF. The J gene is TRBJ2-3, the V gene TRBV4-3; 7 bases align to TRBD2. With V trimmed by 4 bases and J by 1 base, 11 bases remained unmatched. This CDR3 spans 17 amino acids. Germline CDR1 reads LGHNA; CDR2 reads YSLEER.

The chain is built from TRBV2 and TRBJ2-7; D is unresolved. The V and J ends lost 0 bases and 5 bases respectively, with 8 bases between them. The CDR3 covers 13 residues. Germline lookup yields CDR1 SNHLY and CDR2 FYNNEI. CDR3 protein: CASSEALPHEQYF. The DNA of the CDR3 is TGTGCCAGCAGTGAAGCGCTACCCCACGAGCAGTACTTC.

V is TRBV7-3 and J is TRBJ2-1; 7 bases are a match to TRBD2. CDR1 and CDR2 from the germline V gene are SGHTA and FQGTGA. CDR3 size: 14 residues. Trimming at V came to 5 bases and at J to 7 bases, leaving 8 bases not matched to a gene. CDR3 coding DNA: TGTGCCAGCAGCACCGGACTAGAGGTAAATGAGCAGTTCTTC. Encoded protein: CASSTGLEVNEQFF. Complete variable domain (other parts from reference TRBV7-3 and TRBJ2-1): GAGVSQTPSNKVTEKGKYVELRCDPISGHTALYWYRQSLGQGPEFLIYFQGTGAADDSGLPNDRFFAVRPEGSVSTLKIQRTERGDSAVYLCASSTGLEVNEQFFGPGTRLTVL.

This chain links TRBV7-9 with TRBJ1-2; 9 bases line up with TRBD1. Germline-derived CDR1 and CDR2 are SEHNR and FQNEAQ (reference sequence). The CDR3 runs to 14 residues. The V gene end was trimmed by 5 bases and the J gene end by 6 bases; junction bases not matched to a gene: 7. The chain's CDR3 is CASSRTGESHGYTF. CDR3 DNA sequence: TGTGCCAGCAGCCGGACAGGGGAAAGCCATGGCTACACCTTC.

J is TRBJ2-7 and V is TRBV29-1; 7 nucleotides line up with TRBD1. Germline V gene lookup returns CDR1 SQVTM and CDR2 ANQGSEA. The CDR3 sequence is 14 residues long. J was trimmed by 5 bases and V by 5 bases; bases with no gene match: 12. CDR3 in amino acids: CSVQPGQYPHEQYF. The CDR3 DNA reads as TGCAGCGTTCAACCGGGACAGTACCCCCACGAGCAGTACTTC.

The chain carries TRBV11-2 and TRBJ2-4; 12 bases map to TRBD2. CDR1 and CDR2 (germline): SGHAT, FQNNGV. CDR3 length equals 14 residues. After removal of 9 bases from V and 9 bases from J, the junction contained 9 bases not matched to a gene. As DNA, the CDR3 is TGTGCCAGAAGGGCTAGCGGGAGGGCGGGCATTCAGTACTTC. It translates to CARRASGRAGIQYF.

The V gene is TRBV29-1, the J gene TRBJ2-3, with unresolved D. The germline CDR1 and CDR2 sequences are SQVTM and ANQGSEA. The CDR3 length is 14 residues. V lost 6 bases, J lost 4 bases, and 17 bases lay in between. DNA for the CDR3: TGCAGCGTCCGGATGCTAGAAGCCTCAGATACGCAGTATTTT. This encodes CSVRMLEASDTQYF.

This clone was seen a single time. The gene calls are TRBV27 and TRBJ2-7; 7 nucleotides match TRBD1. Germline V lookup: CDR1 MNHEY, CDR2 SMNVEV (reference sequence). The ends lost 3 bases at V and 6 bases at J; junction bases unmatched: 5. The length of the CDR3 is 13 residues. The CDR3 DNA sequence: TGTGCCAGCAGTTTGGGCAGGGGGTGCGAGCAGTACTTC. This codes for CASSLGRGCEQYF.

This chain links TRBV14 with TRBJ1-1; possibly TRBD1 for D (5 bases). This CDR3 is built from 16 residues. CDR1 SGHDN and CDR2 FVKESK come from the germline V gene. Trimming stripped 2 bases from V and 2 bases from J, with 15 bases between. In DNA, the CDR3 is TGTGCCAGCAGCCAACTCATTGGGGGGGGAAACACTGAAGCTTTCTTT. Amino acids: CASSQLIGGGNTEAFF.

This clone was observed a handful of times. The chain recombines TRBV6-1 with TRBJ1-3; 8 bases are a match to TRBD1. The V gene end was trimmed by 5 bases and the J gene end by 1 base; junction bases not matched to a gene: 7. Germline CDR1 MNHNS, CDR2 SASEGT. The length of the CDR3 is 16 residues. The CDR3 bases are TGTGCCAGCAGTAAAGTCAGGGGGCCGTCTGGAAACACCATATATTTT. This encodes CASSKVRGPSGNTIYF.

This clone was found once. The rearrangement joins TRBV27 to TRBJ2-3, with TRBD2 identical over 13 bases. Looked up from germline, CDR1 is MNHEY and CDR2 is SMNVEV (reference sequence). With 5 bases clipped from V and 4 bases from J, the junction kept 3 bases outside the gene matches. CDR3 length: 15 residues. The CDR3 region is CASSPGLAGADTQYF. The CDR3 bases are TGTGCCAGCAGTCCCGGACTAGCGGGAGCAGATACGCAGTATTTT.

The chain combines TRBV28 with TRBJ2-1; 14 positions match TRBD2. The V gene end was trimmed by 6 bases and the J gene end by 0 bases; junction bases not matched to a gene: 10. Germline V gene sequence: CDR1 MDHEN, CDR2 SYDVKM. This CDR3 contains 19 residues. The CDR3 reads CASSRQGTSGSGSYNEQFF. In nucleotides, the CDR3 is TGTGCCAGCAGCCGCCAAGGGACTAGCGGGAGTGGCTCCTACAATGAGCAGTTCTTC.

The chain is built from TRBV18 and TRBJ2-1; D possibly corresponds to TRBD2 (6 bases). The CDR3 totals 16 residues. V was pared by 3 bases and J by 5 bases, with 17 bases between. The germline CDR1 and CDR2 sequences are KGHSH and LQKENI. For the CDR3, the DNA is TGTGCCAGCTCACCGGCTGCGGCTAGCGCTCACAATGAGCAGTTCTTC. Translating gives CASSPAAASAHNEQFF.

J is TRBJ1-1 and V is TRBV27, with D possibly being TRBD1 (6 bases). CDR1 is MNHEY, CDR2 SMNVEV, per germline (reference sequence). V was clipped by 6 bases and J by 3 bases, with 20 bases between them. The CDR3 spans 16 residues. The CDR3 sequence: CASRGWDTGRDTEAFF. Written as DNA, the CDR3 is TGTGCCAGCAGGGGGTGGGACACCGGCCGGGACACTGAAGCTTTCTTT.